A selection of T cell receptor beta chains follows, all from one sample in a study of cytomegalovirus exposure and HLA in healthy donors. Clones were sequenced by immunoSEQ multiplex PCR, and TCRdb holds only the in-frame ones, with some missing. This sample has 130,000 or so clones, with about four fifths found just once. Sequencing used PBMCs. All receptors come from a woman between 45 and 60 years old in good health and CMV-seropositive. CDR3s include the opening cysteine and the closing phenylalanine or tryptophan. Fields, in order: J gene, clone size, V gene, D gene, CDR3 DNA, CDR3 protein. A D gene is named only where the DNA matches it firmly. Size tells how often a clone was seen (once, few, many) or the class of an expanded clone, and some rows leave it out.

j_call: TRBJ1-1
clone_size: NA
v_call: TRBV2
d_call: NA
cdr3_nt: TGTGCCAGCAGTGAATGGCAGGTGAACACTGAAGCTTTCTTT
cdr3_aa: CASSEWQVNTEAFF

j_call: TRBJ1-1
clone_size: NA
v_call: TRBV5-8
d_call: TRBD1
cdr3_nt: TGTGCCAGCAGCCTCGAGACAGGGGGCTTCACTGAAGCTTTCTTT
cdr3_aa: CASSLETGGFTEAFF

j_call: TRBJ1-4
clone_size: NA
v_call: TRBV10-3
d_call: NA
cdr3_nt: TGTGCCATCAGTGGATACGGGGGAGAAGAAAAACTGTTTTTT
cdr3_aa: CAISGYGGEEKLFF

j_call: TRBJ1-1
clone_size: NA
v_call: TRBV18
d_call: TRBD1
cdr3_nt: TGTGCCAGCTCACCCCTAGACAGGGTCCTGAACACTGAAGCTTTCTTT
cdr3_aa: CASSPLDRVLNTEAFF

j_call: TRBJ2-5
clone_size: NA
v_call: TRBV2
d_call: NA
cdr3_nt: TGTGCCAGCAGAGAGATAGGGGGAGAGACCCAGTACTTC
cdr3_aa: CASREIGGETQYF

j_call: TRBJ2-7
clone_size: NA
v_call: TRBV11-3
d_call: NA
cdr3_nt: TGTGCCAGCAGCGTAGGGGGAGGGGGCTACGAGCAGTACTTC
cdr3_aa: CASSVGGGGYEQYF

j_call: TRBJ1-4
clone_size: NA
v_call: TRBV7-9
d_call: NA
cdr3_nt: TGTGCCAGCAGCTTAGTCAGGGGAAATGAAAAACTGTTTTTT
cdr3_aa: CASSLVRGNEKLFF

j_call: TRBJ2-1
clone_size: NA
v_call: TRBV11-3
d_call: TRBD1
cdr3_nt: TGTGCCAGCAGCCAAGGACAGGGTAGCTTTCTGAACAATGAGCAGTTCTTC
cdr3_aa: CASSQGQGSFLNNEQFF

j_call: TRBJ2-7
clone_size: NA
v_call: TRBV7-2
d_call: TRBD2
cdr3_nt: TGTGCCAGCAGTTCCATGCGGGAGGACGAGCAGTACTTC
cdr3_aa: CASSSMREDEQYF

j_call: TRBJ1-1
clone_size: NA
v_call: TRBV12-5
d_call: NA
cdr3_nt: TGTGCTAGTGGTTTGGTACCCCACAGCACTGAAGCTTTCTTT
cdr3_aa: CASGLVPHSTEAFF

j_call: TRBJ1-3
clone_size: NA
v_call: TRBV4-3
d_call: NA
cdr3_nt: TGCGCCAGCAGCCAAGGCATTCAGTCTGGAAACACCATATATTTT
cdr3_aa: CASSQGIQSGNTIYF

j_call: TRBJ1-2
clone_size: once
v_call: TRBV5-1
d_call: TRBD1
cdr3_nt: TGCGCCAGCAGCTTGGCGGGACAGGGTAGCGACACCTTC
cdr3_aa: CASSLAGQGSDTF

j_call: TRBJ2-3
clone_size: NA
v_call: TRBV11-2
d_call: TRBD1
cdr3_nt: TGTGCCAGCAGCTCCGGGACAGGGGTTTCCACAGATACGCAGTATTTT
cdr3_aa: CASSSGTGVSTDTQYF

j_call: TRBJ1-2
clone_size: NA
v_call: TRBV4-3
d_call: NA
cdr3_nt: TGCGCCAGCAGCCAAGTGTACACAGGGAAGATGTGGTATGGCTACACCTTC
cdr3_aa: CASSQVYTGKMWYGYTF

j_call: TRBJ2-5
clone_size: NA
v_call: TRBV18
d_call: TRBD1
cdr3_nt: TGTGCCAGCTCATCGGGACAGCTCCAAGAGACCCAGTACTTC
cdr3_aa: CASSSGQLQETQYF

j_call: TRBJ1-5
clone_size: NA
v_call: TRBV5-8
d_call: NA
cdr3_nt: TGTGCCAGCAGCCGTGGTGTCAGGGGCAATCAGCCCCAGCATTTT
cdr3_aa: CASSRGVRGNQPQHF

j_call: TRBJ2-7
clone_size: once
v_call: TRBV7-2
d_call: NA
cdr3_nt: TGTGCCAGCAGCTTAGGGGGCCTCTCCTACGAGCAGTACTTC
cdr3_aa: CASSLGGLSYEQYF

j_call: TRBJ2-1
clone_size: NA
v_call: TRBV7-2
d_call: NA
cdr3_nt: TGTGCCAGCAGCTTAGTGGGGGGGGGCCCCTACAATGAGCAGTTCTTC
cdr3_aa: CASSLVGGGPYNEQFF

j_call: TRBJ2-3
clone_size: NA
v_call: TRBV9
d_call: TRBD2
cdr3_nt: TGTGCCAGCAGCGTAGCTAGCGGGAGCACAGATACGCAGTATTTT
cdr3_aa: CASSVASGSTDTQYF

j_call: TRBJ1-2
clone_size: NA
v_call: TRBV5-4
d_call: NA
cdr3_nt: TGTGCCAGCAGCTTCGGGGGGGATGGCTACACCTTC
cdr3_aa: CASSFGGDGYTF

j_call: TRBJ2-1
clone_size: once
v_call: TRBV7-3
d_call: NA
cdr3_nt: TGTGCCAGCAGCTTACAGGGGGGTGCCTCCTACAATGAGCAGTTCTTC
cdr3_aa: CASSLQGGASYNEQFF

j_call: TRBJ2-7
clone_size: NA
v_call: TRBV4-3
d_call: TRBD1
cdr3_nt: TGCGCCAGCAGCCAAGATAGGGACAGCTCCTACGAGCAGTACTTC
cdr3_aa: CASSQDRDSSYEQYF

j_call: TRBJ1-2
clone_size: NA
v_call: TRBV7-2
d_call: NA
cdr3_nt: TGTGCCAGCAGCTTAGTGGGCACCCAGGCCCTTATTGGGGCGGGCTACACCTTC
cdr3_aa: CASSLVGTQALIGAGYTF

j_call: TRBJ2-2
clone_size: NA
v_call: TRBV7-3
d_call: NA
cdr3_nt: TGTTCCAGCAGCCCACCTGGAGGTCATAACACCGGGGAGCTGTTTTTT
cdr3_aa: CSSSPPGGHNTGELFF

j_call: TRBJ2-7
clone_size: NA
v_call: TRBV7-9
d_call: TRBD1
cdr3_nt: TGTGCCAGCAGCGTAAACAGGGGGCCCTACGAGCAGTACTTC
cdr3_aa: CASSVNRGPYEQYF

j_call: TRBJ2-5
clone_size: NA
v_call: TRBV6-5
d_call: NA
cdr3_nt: TGTGCCAGCAGTTACGGTCGGGTCCAGTACTTC
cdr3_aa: CASSYGRVQYF

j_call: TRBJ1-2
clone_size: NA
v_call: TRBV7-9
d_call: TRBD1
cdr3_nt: TGTGCCAGCACCGCGCGGACAGGGGATGGCTACACCTTC
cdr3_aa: CASTARTGDGYTF

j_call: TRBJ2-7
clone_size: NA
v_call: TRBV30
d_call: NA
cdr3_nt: TGTGCCTGGTCCCCAGGTCTATACGAGCAGTACTTC
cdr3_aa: CAWSPGLYEQYF

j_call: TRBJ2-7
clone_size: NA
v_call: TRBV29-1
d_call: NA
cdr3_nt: TGCAGCGTGACAGCGCCATCCTACGAGCAGTACTTC
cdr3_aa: CSVTAPSYEQYF

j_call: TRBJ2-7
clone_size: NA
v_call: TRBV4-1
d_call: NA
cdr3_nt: TGCGCCAGCAGCCTAACCCAGACTGTCTCCTACGAGCAGTACTTC
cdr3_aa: CASSLTQTVSYEQYF

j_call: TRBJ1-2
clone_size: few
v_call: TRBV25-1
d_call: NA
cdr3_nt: TGTGCCAGCAGTGAAGGAGGTAGGGCAGTCTATGGCTACACCTTC
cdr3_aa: CASSEGGRAVYGYTF

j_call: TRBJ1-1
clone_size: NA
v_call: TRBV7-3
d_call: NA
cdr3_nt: TGTGCCAGCAGCTTAACGGGCAGGACTGAAGCTTTCTTT
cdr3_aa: CASSLTGRTEAFF

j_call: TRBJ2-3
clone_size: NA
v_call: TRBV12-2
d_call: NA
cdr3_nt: TGTGCAAGTCGCTTGTGGCTAGCGGCCCACACAGATACGCAGTATTTT
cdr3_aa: CASRLWLAAHTDTQYF

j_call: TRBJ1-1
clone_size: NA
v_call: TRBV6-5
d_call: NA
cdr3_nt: TGTGCCAGCAGTTACGTCGGGGCTGAAGCTTTCTTT
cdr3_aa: CASSYVGAEAFF

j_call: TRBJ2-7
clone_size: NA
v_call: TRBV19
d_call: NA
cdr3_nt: TGTGCCAGTAGTATGGAGACAGACTACGAGCAGTACTTC
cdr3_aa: CASSMETDYEQYF

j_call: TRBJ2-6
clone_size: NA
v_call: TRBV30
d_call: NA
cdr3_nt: TGTGCCTGCTACAGGGACTCTGGGGCCAACGTCCTGACTTTC
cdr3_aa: CACYRDSGANVLTF

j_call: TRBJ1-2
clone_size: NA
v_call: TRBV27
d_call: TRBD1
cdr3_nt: TGTGCCAGCAGACAGAAGGGGACAGGGGGCTATGGCTACACCTTC
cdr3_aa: CASRQKGTGGYGYTF

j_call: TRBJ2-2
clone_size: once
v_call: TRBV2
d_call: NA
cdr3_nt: TGTGCCAGCAGTGAAACCTGGGCCGTTAACACCGGGGAGCTGTTTTTT
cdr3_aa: CASSETWAVNTGELFF

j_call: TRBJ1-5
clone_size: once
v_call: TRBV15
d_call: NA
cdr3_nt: TGTGCCACCAGCAGAATAGACAGGATCCGACAGCCCCAGCATTTT
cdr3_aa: CATSRIDRIRQPQHF

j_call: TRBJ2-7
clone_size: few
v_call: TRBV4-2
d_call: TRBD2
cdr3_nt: TGTGCCAGCAGCCGGGGCAGCGGGAGCTCCTACGAGCAGTACTTC
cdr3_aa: CASSRGSGSSYEQYF

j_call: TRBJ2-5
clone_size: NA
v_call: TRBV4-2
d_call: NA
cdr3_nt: TGTGCCAGCAGCCAACCCCAGGGTCAAGAGACCCAGTACTTC
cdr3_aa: CASSQPQGQETQYF

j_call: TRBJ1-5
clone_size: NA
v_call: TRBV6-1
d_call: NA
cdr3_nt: TGTGCCAGCAGTGGGAATTTAGCAACCAATCAGCCCCAGCATTTT
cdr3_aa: CASSGNLATNQPQHF

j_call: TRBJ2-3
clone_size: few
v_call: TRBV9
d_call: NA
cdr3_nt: TGTGCCAGCAGCGTAAGGGGGACCTTAGCCACAGATACGCAGTATTTT
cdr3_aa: CASSVRGTLATDTQYF

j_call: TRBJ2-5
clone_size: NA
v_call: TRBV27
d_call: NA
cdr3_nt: TGTGCCAGCAGTTTATTCCCCAGGGGCGGAGTGACCCAGTACTTC
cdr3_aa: CASSLFPRGGVTQYF

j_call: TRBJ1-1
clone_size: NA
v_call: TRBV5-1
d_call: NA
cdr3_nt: TGCGCCAGCAGCTTGGACGGGGGGGGGACTGAAGCTTTCTTT
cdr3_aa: CASSLDGGGTEAFF

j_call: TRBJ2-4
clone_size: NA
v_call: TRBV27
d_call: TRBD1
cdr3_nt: TGTGCCAGCAGTCCGCGACAGGGGGCCAGAGACTTAGCCAAAAACATTCAGTACTTC
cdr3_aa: CASSPRQGARDLAKNIQYF

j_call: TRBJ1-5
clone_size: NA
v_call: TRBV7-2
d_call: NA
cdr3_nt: TGTGCCAGCAGCCGAGCCGGAGGGGGAGGGAATCAGCCCCAGCATTTT
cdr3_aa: CASSRAGGGGNQPQHF

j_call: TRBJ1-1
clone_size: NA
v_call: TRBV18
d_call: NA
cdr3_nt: TGTGCCAGCTCACCGACCACCTTGACAGGATTGAACACTGAAGCTTTCTTT
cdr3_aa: CASSPTTLTGLNTEAFF

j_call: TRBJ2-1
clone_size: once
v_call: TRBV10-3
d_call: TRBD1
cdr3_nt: TGTGCCATCCGACGACAGGGTTCCTACAATGAGCAGTTCTTC
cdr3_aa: CAIRRQGSYNEQFF

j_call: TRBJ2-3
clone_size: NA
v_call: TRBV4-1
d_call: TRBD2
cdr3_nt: TGCGCCAGCAGCCAACTTGGACTAGCGGGGGGGCGCACAGATACGCAGTATTTT
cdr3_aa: CASSQLGLAGGRTDTQYF

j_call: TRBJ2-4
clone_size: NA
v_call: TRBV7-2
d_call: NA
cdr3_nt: TGTGCCAGCAGCTTCGGGGGAAACATTCAGTACTTC
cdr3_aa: CASSFGGNIQYF